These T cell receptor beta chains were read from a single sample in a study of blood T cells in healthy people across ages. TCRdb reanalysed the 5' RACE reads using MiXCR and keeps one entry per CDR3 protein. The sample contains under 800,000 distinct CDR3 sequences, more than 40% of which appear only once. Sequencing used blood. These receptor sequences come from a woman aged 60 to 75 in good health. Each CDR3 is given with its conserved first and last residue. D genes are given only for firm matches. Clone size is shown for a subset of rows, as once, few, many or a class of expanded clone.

cdr3_nt: TGTGCCAGCAGCGTAGATGGGGGACTAAAAGAGACCCAGTACTTC
cdr3_aa: CASSVDGGLKETQYF
d_call: TRBD2
j_call: TRBJ2-5
clone_size: few
v_call: TRBV9

cdr3_nt: TGTGCCAGCAGCCGGACGACAGGGCCCTACGAGCAGTACTTC
cdr3_aa: CASSRTTGPYEQYF
d_call: TRBD1
j_call: TRBJ2-7
clone_size: .
v_call: TRBV6-2/TRBV6-3

cdr3_nt: TGTGCCAGCAGCTTAATCGGGGGACAGCCCACAGATACGCAGTATTTT
cdr3_aa: CASSLIGGQPTDTQYF
d_call: .
j_call: TRBJ2-3
clone_size: .
v_call: TRBV7-9

cdr3_nt: TGTGCCACCAGTGATTCGGCCAGCTACGAGACCCAGTACTTC
cdr3_aa: CATSDSASYETQYF
d_call: .
j_call: TRBJ2-5
clone_size: few
v_call: TRBV24-1

cdr3_nt: TGTGCCAGCAGCCAAGGGCTTGATGGAATGGAGACCCAGTACTTC
cdr3_aa: CASSQGLDGMETQYF
d_call: .
j_call: TRBJ2-5
clone_size: many
v_call: TRBV4-2

cdr3_nt: TGCGCCAGCAGCTTGGCCGGTAATTCACCCCTCCACTTT
cdr3_aa: CASSLAGNSPLHF
d_call: .
j_call: TRBJ1-6
clone_size: .
v_call: TRBV5-1

cdr3_nt: TGTGCCAGCTCACCAGCTGTGGGGGCCTACGAGCAGTACTTC
cdr3_aa: CASSPAVGAYEQYF
d_call: .
j_call: TRBJ2-7
clone_size: .
v_call: TRBV18

cdr3_nt: TGTGCCAGCAGCCAGGCCGGGACAGGGGCTTGGTATGGAGAGACCCAGTACTTC
cdr3_aa: CASSQAGTGAWYGETQYF
d_call: TRBD1
j_call: TRBJ2-5
clone_size: .
v_call: TRBV14

cdr3_nt: TGTGCCAGCAAGTCTAGCGGGAGGGTCGCGGAGCTGTTTTTT
cdr3_aa: CASKSSGRVAELFF
d_call: TRBD2
j_call: TRBJ2-2
clone_size: .
v_call: TRBV9

cdr3_nt: TGTGCCAGCAGTGAAGCCACAGGGCGGAATGAGCAGTACTTC
cdr3_aa: CASSEATGRNEQYF
d_call: .
j_call: TRBJ2-5
clone_size: few
v_call: TRBV6-1

cdr3_nt: TGTGCCAGCAGCTTAGGCAGACGACTAGCGGGGGATCTAGGGGATACGCAGTATTTT
cdr3_aa: CASSLGRRLAGDLGDTQYF
d_call: TRBD2
j_call: TRBJ2-3
clone_size: .
v_call: TRBV7-2

cdr3_nt: TGTGCCAGCAGTGTTGGGACAGGGAATACGCAGTATTTT
cdr3_aa: CASSVGTGNTQYF
d_call: TRBD1
j_call: TRBJ2-3
clone_size: .
v_call: TRBV28

cdr3_nt: TGTGCCATCAGTGATTTCACTAGCGGGGGTGATGAGCAGTACTTC
cdr3_aa: CAISDFTSGGDEQYF
d_call: TRBD2
j_call: TRBJ2-7
clone_size: few
v_call: TRBV10-3

cdr3_nt: TGTGCCACCAGCAACCCGGGACAGGGGTTGTCCGCTATGTACTTC
cdr3_aa: CATSNPGQGLSAMYF
d_call: TRBD1
j_call: TRBJ2-7
clone_size: .
v_call: TRBV15

cdr3_nt: TGTGCCATCAGTGGAAGTAGGGCAGGGGAAAACGAAAAACTGTTTTTT
cdr3_aa: CAISGSRAGENEKLFF
d_call: .
j_call: TRBJ1-4
clone_size: many
v_call: TRBV10-3

cdr3_nt: TGTGCCAGCAGCCAAGTGGCAGGGGTCTATGGCTACACCTTC
cdr3_aa: CASSQVAGVYGYTF
d_call: .
j_call: TRBJ1-2
clone_size: .
v_call: TRBV3-1

cdr3_nt: TGTGCCAGCAGCCAAGATCACCTCGGGGAGCTGTTTTTT
cdr3_aa: CASSQDHLGELFF
d_call: .
j_call: TRBJ2-2
clone_size: .
v_call: TRBV4-2